The 5 T cell receptor beta chains below all came from one sample that was sequenced in a study of T cells in Graves' hyperthyroidism and ophthalmopathy. Amplified TCR beta CDR3 regions derived from RNA transcripts. During a first-round RT-PCR of the TCR CDR3, the HTBI primer set was used. TCRdb re-called the multiplex PCR reads through MiXCR, storing one row per CDR3 protein. The table shows about half a million distinct CDR3 sequences, with roughly a quarter occurring only once. Sequencing used blood. These receptors came from a woman aged 30 to 39 with Graves' ophthalmopathy.

The CDR3 DNA follows: TGCGCCAGCAGTGGGTCGGGGGTATACTATGGCTACACCTTC. This sequence encodes CASSGSGVYYGYTF. The rearrangement joins TRBV5-1 to TRBJ1-2, with D tentatively TRBD1 (5 bases). V was cut by 5 bases and J by 3 bases, with 14 bases left in between. The germline gives CDR1 SGHRS, CDR2 YFSETQ. The CDR3 is made up of 14 amino acids.

There are a few counts of this clonotype. V gene TRBV7-9 combines with J gene TRBJ2-2; D is unresolved. The CDR3 runs 14 residues. Trimming pared 5 bases from V and 1 base from J, leaving 8 bases between. Germline V lookup: CDR1 SEHNR, CDR2 FQNEAQ (reference sequence). Here the CDR3 reads CASSPLGNTGELFF. DNA for the CDR3: TGTGCCAGCAGCCCTTTAGGGAACACCGGGGAGCTGTTTTTT.

In this sample, this clonotype turned up a few times. The genes are TRBV7-8 and TRBJ2-7; 9 nucleotides match TRBD1. V was pared by 5 bases and J by 5 bases, with 4 bases of the junction left unmatched. The CDR3 is 13 amino acids. The germline V gene has CDR1 SGHVS and CDR2 FQNEAQ. The CDR3 is CASSVDRGDEQYF. DNA for the CDR3: TGTGCCAGCAGCGTGGACAGGGGAGACGAGCAGTACTTC.

V gene TRBV4-1 combines with J gene TRBJ1-5; 8 nucleotides agree with TRBD1. This CDR3 is 15 amino acids long. Germline V gene sequence: CDR1 MGHRA, CDR2 YSYEKL. Trimming cost V 5 bases and J 4 bases; bases outside gene matches: 7. The CDR3 DNA reads TGCGCCAGCAGCGATTGGACAGGGAGGAATCAGCCCCAGCATTTT. This codes for CASSDWTGRNQPQHF.

This clonotype was seen more than once but under ten times. CDR3 sequence: CASSQLTGYGNQPQHF. The DNA for the CDR3 is TGTGCCAGCAGCCAACTGACAGGGTACGGCAATCAGCCCCAGCATTTT. The genes are TRBV6-1 and TRBJ1-5; 7 bases fit TRBD1. CDR3 size: 16 residues. Germline assignment: CDR1 MNHNS and CDR2 SASEGT. V shed 6 bases and J 2 bases; nucleotides not matched to a gene: 10.